Listed below are T cell receptor beta chains from one sample, sequenced in a study of blood T cells in healthy people across ages. Using its own MiXCR run on the 5' RACE reads, TCRdb lists one record per CDR3 protein. There are some 1.4 million distinct CDR3 sequences in the sample; around two fifths occur only once, and around 8% lies in the top ten. The sample taken for sequencing was blood. The receptors were gathered from a woman aged 18-29 years in good health. Each CDR3 is given with its conserved first and last residue. The order of the fields is J gene, V gene, D gene, clone size, CDR3 DNA, CDR3 protein. D genes are given only for firm matches. Clone size is shown for a subset of rows, as once, few, many or a class of expanded clone.

TRBJ2-1 TRBV5-1 TRBD1 NA TGCGCCAGCAGCGTACAGGGGGGTTTGTACAATGAGCAGTTCTTC CASSVQGGLYNEQFF
TRBJ1-1 TRBV5-1 NA NA TGCGCCAGCAGCGTGGAAGGGACATTAGGAGCTTTCTTT CASSVEGTLGAFF
TRBJ1-6 TRBV12-3/TRBV12-4 NA many TGTGCCAGCAGCCGACAGGATAATTCACCCCTCCACTTT CASSRQDNSPLHF
TRBJ2-1 TRBV3-1 TRBD2 few TGTGCCAGCAGCCTAATGACTAGCTGGTCCTACAATGAGCAGTTCTTC CASSLMTSWSYNEQFF
TRBJ2-7 TRBV7-6 TRBD2 NA TGTGCCAGCAGCTTATACCGGTCTAGCGGGAAGAACAATGAGCAGTACTTC CASSLYRSSGKNNEQYF
TRBJ2-7 TRBV5-1 NA once TGCGCCAGCAGCTTCAACACCGCAACCTACAATGAGCAGTACTTC CASSFNTATYNEQYF
TRBJ2-5 TRBV4-1 TRBD1 few TGCGCCAGCAGCCAAAATCCGGGACAGGGAGAGACCCAGTACTTC CASSQNPGQGETQYF
TRBJ1-2 TRBV7-9 NA NA TGTGCCAGCAGCCCCCTGACAGAGTATCCTTATGGCTACACCTTC CASSPLTEYPYGYTF
TRBJ2-7 TRBV6-1 NA few TGTGCCAGCAGTGAGCGTAAGCTCTCCGAGCAGTACTTC CASSERKLSEQYF
TRBJ2-7 TRBV21-1 NA NA TGTGCCAGCAGCAAAGTGGCGGGGCTGACCTACGAGCAGTACTTC CASSKVAGLTYEQYF
TRBJ2-7 TRBV10-3 NA NA TGTGCCGTCAGTGAGGGGGACCTAACCTACGAGCAGTACTTC CAVSEGDLTYEQYF
TRBJ1-1 TRBV7-6 NA few TGTGCCAGCAGCCTAGTGGACGGGAACACTGAAGCTTTCTTT CASSLVDGNTEAFF
TRBJ2-3 TRBV20-1 TRBD1 NA TGCAGTGCTAGAGATGGGGACAGGGGCACAGATACGCAGTATTTT CSARDGDRGTDTQYF
TRBJ1-1 TRBV5-1 TRBD1 NA TGCGCCAGCAGCTCCGCGGAGACAGGGATTGAAGCTTTCTTT CASSSAETGIEAFF
TRBJ2-1 TRBV6-1 NA few TGTGCCAGCAGTGAAGGTGGAGGGCCAGCTGGCAATGAGCAGTTCTTC CASSEGGGPAGNEQFF
TRBJ2-7 TRBV12-3/TRBV12-4 NA few TGTGCCAGCAGTTTTTCCCTGGTGGAGCAGTACTTC CASSFSLVEQYF
TRBJ1-1 TRBV28 NA NA TGTGCCAGCAGGGGACCTGTCTGGGACACTGAAGCTTTCTTT CASRGPVWDTEAFF
TRBJ2-6 TRBV7-2 NA few TGTGCCAGCAGCTTAGAAACTACCACATCGCACGGGGCCAACGTCCTGACTTTC CASSLETTTSHGANVLTF
TRBJ2-5 TRBV28 TRBD2 NA TGTGCCAGCAGTTTGGCTAGCGGGATACTTCAAGAGACCCAGTACTTC CASSLASGILQETQYF
TRBJ2-1 TRBV7-6 TRBD2 NA TGTGCCAGCAGCTCCCTAGCGGGGGGGCCCTACAATGAGAAGTTCTTC CASSSLAGGPYNEKFF
TRBJ1-6 TRBV20-1 TRBD1 NA TGCAGTGCTAGAGATTCAAGGACAGGGGATAATTCACCCCTCCACTTT CSARDSRTGDNSPLHF
TRBJ2-7 TRBV7-3 NA few TGTGCCAGCAGCTTAAACAGCGGTTGGGGGTACGAGCAGTACTTC CASSLNSGWGYEQYF
TRBJ1-4 TRBV6-6 NA many TGTGCCAGCACGCGGGAAACTTATAATGAAAAACTGTTTTTT CASTRETYNEKLFF
TRBJ1-4 TRBV7-9 NA few TGTGCCAGCAGCTTAGTTGGGGGCTCGAGTGAAAAACTGTTTTTT CASSLVGGSSEKLFF
TRBJ1-2 TRBV5-1 NA NA TGCGCCAGCAGCTCTGATTTAGACCGCTATGGCCACACCTTC CASSSDLDRYGHTF
TRBJ2-5 TRBV12-3/TRBV12-4 TRBD2 NA TGTGCCAGCAGTCCGTTAGCGGGAACTCTCGCGGAGACCCAGTACTTC CASSPLAGTLAETQYF
TRBJ1-2 TRBV20-1 TRBD1 many TGCAGTGCCCCCGGGACAGGGCACTATGGCTACACCTTC CSAPGTGHYGYTF
TRBJ2-7 TRBV5-1 NA NA TGCGCCAGCAGCTTGACGGAGGCCTACGAGCAGTACTTC CASSLTEAYEQYF
TRBJ2-7 TRBV6-5 NA few TGTGCCAGCAGTTATTCTATAGGGTCCGAATACGAGCAGTACTTC CASSYSIGSEYEQYF
TRBJ2-1 TRBV11-1 NA few TGTGCCAGCAGCTTCGTTACAAGCTCCTACAATGAGCAGTTCTTC CASSFVTSSYNEQFF
TRBJ2-2 TRBV5-1 TRBD2 NA TGCGCCAGCACCGTGGGGGGGGCGAACACCGGGGAGCTGTTTTTT CASTVGGANTGELFF
TRBJ1-1 TRBV7-2 NA NA TGTGCCAGCAGCCACCCTCTGATGAACACTGAAACTTTCTTT CASSHPLMNTETFF
TRBJ2-5 TRBV12-3/TRBV12-4 NA NA TGTGCCAGCAGTTTAGCGGGACGGAGACAAGAGACCCAGTACTTC CASSLAGRRQETQYF
TRBJ2-1 TRBV20-1 TRBD1 NA TGCAGTGCGAAGCGGGGACAGGGCGACAATGAGCAGTTCTTC CSAKRGQGDNEQFF
TRBJ2-1 TRBV4-1 TRBD1 NA TGCGCCAGCAGCCAGCACAGGGGGATTCTATATGACTGGTCCTACAATGAGCAGTTCTTC CASSQHRGILYDWSYNEQFF
TRBJ1-1 TRBV6-2/TRBV6-3 NA NA TGTGCCAGCAGGGGATGGGAGGGCACTGAAGCTTTCTTT CASRGWEGTEAFF